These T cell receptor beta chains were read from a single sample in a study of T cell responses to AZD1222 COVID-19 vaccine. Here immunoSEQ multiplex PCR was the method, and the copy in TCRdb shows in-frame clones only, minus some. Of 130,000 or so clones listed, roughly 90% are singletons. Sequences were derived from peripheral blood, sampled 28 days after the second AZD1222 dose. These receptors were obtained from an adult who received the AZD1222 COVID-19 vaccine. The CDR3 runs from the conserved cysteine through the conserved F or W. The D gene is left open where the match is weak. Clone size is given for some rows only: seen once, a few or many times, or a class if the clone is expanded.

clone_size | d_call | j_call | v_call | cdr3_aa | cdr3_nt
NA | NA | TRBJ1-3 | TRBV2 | CASKGLLSGNTIYF | TGTGCCAGCAAGGGGTTGCTATCTGGAAACACCATATATTTT
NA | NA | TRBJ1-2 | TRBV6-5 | CAAGRGGGEGYTF | TGTGCCGCAGGACGGGGCGGAGGAGAGGGCTACACCTTC
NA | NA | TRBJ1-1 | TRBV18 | CASSQGSEVGTEAFF | TGTGCCAGCTCGCAGGGGTCGGAGGTCGGCACTGAAGCTTTCTTT
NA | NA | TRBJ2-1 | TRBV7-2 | CASRLDGSSYNEQFF | TGTGCCAGCAGGTTGGACGGGAGCTCCTACAATGAGCAGTTCTTC
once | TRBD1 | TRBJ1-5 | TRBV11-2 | CASSDRGGNQPQHF | TGTGCCAGCAGCGACAGGGGTGGCAATCAGCCCCAGCATTTT
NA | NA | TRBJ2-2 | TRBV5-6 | CASSVGWSAGELFF | TGTGCCAGCAGCGTTGGGTGGAGTGCCGGGGAGCTGTTTTTT
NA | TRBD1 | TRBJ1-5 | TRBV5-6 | CASSPHQGAGQPQHF | TGTGCCAGCAGCCCGCACCAGGGGGCAGGTCAGCCCCAGCATTTT
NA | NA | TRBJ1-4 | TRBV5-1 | CASSSSGIELFF | TGCGCCAGCAGCTCCAGTGGAATTGAACTGTTTTTT
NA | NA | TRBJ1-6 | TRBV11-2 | CASSLGAGFNSPLHF | TGTGCCAGCAGCTTAGGGGCAGGGTTTAATTCACCCCTCCACTTT
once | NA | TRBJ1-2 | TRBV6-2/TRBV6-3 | CASSPGTVTYGYTF | TGTGCCAGCAGTCCCGGGACTGTTACCTATGGCTACACCTTC
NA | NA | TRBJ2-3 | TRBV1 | CTSSQDLGAGSSMGTDTQYF | TGCACCAGCAGCCAAGATTTGGGAGCGGGATCCTCTATGGGCACAGATACGCAGTATTTT
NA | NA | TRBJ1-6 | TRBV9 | CASNMKGGSPLHF | TGTGCCAGCAACATGAAGGGCGGGTCACCCCTCCACTTT
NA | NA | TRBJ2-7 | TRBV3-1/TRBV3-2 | CASSQDVEGLFYEQYF | TGTGCCAGCAGCCAAGATGTTGAGGGCTTGTTCTACGAGCAGTACTTC
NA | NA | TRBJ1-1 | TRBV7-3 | CASSRDGQHTEAFF | TGTGCCAGCAGCAGAGATGGACAGCACACTGAAGCTTTCTTT
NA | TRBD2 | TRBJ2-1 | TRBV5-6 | CASSLTSGGYGYEQFF | TGTGCCAGCAGCTTGACTAGCGGGGGGTATGGCTATGAGCAGTTCTTC
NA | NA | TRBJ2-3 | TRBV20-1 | CSAIERGGADTQYF | TGCAGTGCTATTGAAAGGGGGGGTGCAGATACGCAGTATTTT
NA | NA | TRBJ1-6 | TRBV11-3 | CASSPNYNSPLHF | TGTGCCAGCAGCCCGAACTATAATTCACCCCTCCACTTT
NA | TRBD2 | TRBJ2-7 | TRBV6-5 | CASTEGLAASYEQYF | TGTGCCAGCACCGAGGGGCTAGCGGCCTCCTACGAGCAGTACTTC
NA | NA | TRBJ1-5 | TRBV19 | CASSVQASYSNQPQHF | TGTGCCAGTAGCGTACAGGCCTCCTATAGCAATCAGCCCCAGCATTTT
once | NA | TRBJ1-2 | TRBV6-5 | CASSYTGNYGYTF | TGTGCCAGCAGTTACACAGGGAACTATGGCTACACCTTC
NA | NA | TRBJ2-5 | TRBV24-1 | CATSDPRAGRETQYF | TGTGCCACCAGTGATCCCAGAGCGGGTCGGGAGACCCAGTACTTC
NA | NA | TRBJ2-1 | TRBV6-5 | CASSYRGSYNEQFF | TGTGCCAGCAGTTACAGGGGGAGTTACAATGAGCAGTTCTTC
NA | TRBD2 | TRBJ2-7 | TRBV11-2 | CASSIYSGSTYEQYF | TGTGCCAGCAGCATCTATAGCGGGAGCACCTACGAGCAGTACTTC
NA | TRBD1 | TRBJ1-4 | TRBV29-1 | CSGLTGINEKLFF | TGCAGCGGCCTGACAGGGATTAATGAAAAACTGTTTTTT
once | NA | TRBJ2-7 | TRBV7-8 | CASTSVNVAYEQYF | TGTGCCAGCACCTCGGTAAACGTGGCCTACGAGCAGTACTTC
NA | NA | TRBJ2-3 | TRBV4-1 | CASSQGPTNTQYF | TGCGCCAGCAGCCAGGGCCCCACGAATACGCAGTATTTT
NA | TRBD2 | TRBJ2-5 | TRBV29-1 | CSASGGGQETQYF | TGCAGCGCTAGCGGGGGGGGCCAGGAGACCCAGTACTTC